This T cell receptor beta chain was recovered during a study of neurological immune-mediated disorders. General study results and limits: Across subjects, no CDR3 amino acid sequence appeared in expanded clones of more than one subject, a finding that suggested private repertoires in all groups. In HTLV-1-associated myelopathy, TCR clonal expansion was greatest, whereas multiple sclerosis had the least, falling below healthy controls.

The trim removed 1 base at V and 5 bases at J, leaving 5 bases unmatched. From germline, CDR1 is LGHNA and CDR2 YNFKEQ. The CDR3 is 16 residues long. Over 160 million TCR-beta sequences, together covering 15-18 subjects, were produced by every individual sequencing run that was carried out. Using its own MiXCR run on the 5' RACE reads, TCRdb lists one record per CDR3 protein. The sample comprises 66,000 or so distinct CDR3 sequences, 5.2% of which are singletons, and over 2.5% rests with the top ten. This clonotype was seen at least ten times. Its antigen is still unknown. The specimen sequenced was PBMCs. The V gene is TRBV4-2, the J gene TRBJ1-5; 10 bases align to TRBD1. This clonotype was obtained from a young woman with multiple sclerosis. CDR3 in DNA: TGTGCCAGCAGCCAAGGACAGGGGGCTGAGGATCAGCCCCAGCATTTT. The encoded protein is CASSQGQGAEDQPQHF.